The TCR beta chain under discussion was sequenced for a study of shared T cell receptors in the human thymus. CDR1 and CDR2 from the germline V gene are SNHLY and FYNNEI. With 6 bases removed from V and 0 bases from J, the gap between germline ends came to 14 bases. The CDR3 extends over 15 amino acids. Clones were sequenced by immunoSEQ multiplex PCR, and TCRdb holds only the in-frame ones, with some missing. This table has 600,000 to 900,000 clones, 75% to 90% appearing once. These sequences were also reported in another study, on human thymus T cells. As reported in that work: Among the donors, all were healthy Finnish infants having corrective surgery for congenital heart defects.

The chain couples TRBV2 to TRBJ1-2; D not certain. Material: thymocytes. This clonotype originated in a girl under three years old with a congenital heart defect. This CDR3 reads CASRDFDPPNYGYTF. The CDR3, as DNA: TGTGCCAGCAGGGACTTCGACCCTCCTAACTATGGCTACACCTTC.